The 10 T cell receptor beta chains below were found in one sample sequenced in a study of T cell changes during pregnancy in multiple sclerosis. TCRdb keeps only in-frame clones here, not all; method: immunoSEQ multiplex PCR. The data show almost 50,000 clones, with about 92% seen just once and around 0.89% held by the top ten. Sequenced material: peripheral blood, taken after pregnancy. Receptors originate from a female donor with multiple sclerosis, enrolled in a pregnancy study.

The chain combines TRBV7-6 with TRBJ2-3; TRBD2 matches 11 bases. V trimming: 1 base; J trimming: 0 bases; junction bases outside the gene matches: 6. The CDR3 has 18 amino acids. Germline assignment: CDR1 SGHVS and CDR2 FNYEAQ. CDR3 sequence reads: CASSLGASGGISTDTQYF. The CDR3 nucleotides read TGTGCCAGCAGCTTAGGGGCTAGCGGGGGGATTAGCACAGATACGCAGTATTTT.

The chain joins TRBV21-1 to TRBJ1-3; the table's D gene call, TRBD1, was not cross checked with the DNA. TRBV21-1 is a pseudogene segment. The CDR3 is 17 amino acids. DNA of the CDR3: TGTGCCAGCAGCAAAGCTACCCAGGCTCCGTTCGGAAACACCATATATTTT. It is translated as CASSKATQAPFGNTIYF.

This clone was found once. This chain connects TRBV11-3 to TRBJ1-6; no definite D call. This CDR3 contains 13 residues. Trimming left V 3 bases short and J 9 bases short, with 9 bases between. Germline V gives CDR1 SGHNT, CDR2 YENEEA. The chain's CDR3 is CASSLDSGSPLHF. CDR3 DNA sequence: TGTGCCAGCAGCTTGGATAGCGGTTCACCCCTCCACTTT.

This clone appeared a few times. The chain has TRBV7-2 and TRBJ1-2; 7 bases match TRBD1. The CDR3 runs 17 residues. Per the germline V gene, CDR1 is SGHTA and CDR2 is FQGNSA. J was trimmed by 0 bases and V by 0 bases; bases with no gene match: 7. The CDR3 DNA sequence: TGTGCCAGCAGCTTAGCGGGACAGCCTACAGCTAACTATGGCTACACCTTC. It yields the protein CASSLAGQPTANYGYTF. The entire variable domain, with the rest obtained from reference TRBV7-2 and TRBJ1-2, is as follows: GAGVSQSPSNKVTEKGKDVELRCDPISGHTALYWYRQSLGQGLEFLIYFQGNSAPDKSGLPSDRFSAERTGGSVSTLTIQRTQQEDSAVYLCASSLAGQPTANYGYTFGSGTRLTVV.

This chain links TRBV5-4 with TRBJ1-4; D is possibly TRBD1 (5 bases). Germline-derived CDR1 and CDR2 are SGHNT and YYREEE (reference sequence). The CDR3 length is 15 residues. Trimming removed 5 bases from V and 5 bases from J, with 16 bases in between. CDR3 DNA sequence: TGTGCCAGCAGGGATAAGACAGATCTAAATGAAAAACTGTTTTTT. This codes for CASRDKTDLNEKLFF.

The chain has TRBV11-3 and TRBJ2-2; D is possibly TRBD1 (5 bases). This CDR3 has 14 residues. CDR1 is SGHNT, CDR2 YENEEA, per germline. Trimming removed 4 bases from V and 1 base from J, with 7 bases in between. The CDR3 coding sequence is TGTGCCAGCAGCTACACAGGGAACACCGGGGAGCTGTTTTTT. Its translation: CASSYTGNTGELFF.

J is TRBJ1-2 and V is TRBV6-5; 10 bases align to TRBD1. The length of the CDR3 is 16 residues. Germline assignment: CDR1 MNHEY and CDR2 SVGAGI. The V segment lost 0 bases and the J segment 4 bases; nucleotides outside the gene matches: 5. In nucleotides, the CDR3 is TGTGCCAGCAGTTACTCTGTGACAGGGGGCTTCTATGGCTACACCTTC. Its translation is CASSYSVTGGFYGYTF.

This chain uses TRBV6-5 with TRBJ1-1, with D possibly matching TRBD1 (5 bases). The CDR3 loop spans 14 amino acids. The V end lost 2 bases, the J end lost 3 bases, and 10 bases lay between the germline ends. CDR1 is MNHEY, CDR2 SVGAGI, per germline. As DNA, the CDR3 is TGTGCCAGCAGTTACAGGGGTGCAGACACTGAAGCTTTCTTT. It is translated as CASSYRGADTEAFF.

The V and J genes are TRBV7-3 and TRBJ2-2; 9 nucleotides match TRBD1. The CDR3 is 17 residues long. With V trimmed by 5 bases and J by 7 bases, 14 bases remained unmatched. From germline, CDR1 is SGHTA and CDR2 FQGTGA. CDR3 in DNA: TGTGCCAGCAGCCCCAACCATCCGGGACAGGGATTCGGGGAGCTGTTTTTT. It encodes CASSPNHPGQGFGELFF.

CDR3 DNA: TGTGCCAGCAGCCAACATCGGGGGGGCTACGAGCAGTACTTC. This sequence encodes CASSQHRGGYEQYF. The chain combines TRBV14 with TRBJ2-7; TRBD2 matches at 8 bases. The CDR3 length is 14 residues. Looked up from germline, CDR1 is SGHDN and CDR2 is FVKESK. J lost 3 bases, V lost 2 bases, and 3 bases had no gene match.